Below, 2 T cell receptor beta chains from the same sample are listed, as sequenced in a study of identical twins. TCRdb itself ran the 5' RACE reads through MiXCR, one entry per CDR3 protein. The repertoire has 300,000 to 350,000 distinct CDR3 sequences, approximately 13% of them found once; the top ten carry roughly 7.8%. These same records also appear under a second study, on yellow fever vaccine responses in identical twins.

The sequenced sample consisted of CD8+ T cells sorted from blood. Receptors were obtained from a young woman in good health.

Many counts were recorded for this clonotype. This chain connects TRBV4-1 to TRBJ2-3; 10 bases align to TRBD2. Germline V gene data show CDR1 as MGHRA and CDR2 as YSYEKL. This CDR3 region has 16 residues. With V trimmed by 0 bases and J by 8 bases, 8 bases remained unmatched. The DNA of the CDR3 is TGCGCCAGCAGCCAAGATCGAAGCGGGGGGGCGGGTACGCAGTATTTT. Translation: CASSQDRSGGAGTQYF.

In its sample, this clonotype was seen a few times. This rearrangement joins TRBV12-3 or TRBV12-4 to TRBJ2-7; no clear D. The CDR3 is 14 residues long. Trimming took 7 bases from V and 0 from J, leaving 13 bases between them. CDR3: CASTAGRFSYEQYF. CDR3 nucleotides: TGTGCCAGCACCGCCGGACGTTTCTCCTACGAGCAGTACTTC.